This entry concerns a single T cell receptor (beta chain). The count of this clone is one. Its antigen remains undetermined. Per-nucleotide qualities are absent, and no much larger clonotype sits a single base away. One collaborating source in Seattle enrolled patients during active infection and followed them longitudinally through the course of disease. Collaborating institutions collected whole blood in K2EDTA tubes following their own protocols. For TCRbeta analysis, collaborators shipped samples in one of three forms: frozen whole blood, isolated PBMCs, or DNA extracted from either of those sample types. This sample was taken from a study of blood T cell repertoires in COVID-19 (dated by TCRdb to 2019 to 2021). General notes on the study: Samples covering the acute and convalescent phases of COVID-19 were provided by collaborators in the United States, Italy and Spain. The prospective study material was composed of cDNA or gDNA derived from T cells, B-cell-depleted T cells, or PBMCs. Deeply sampled blood TCRbeta repertoires from subjects exposed to, actively infected with, or recovered from COVID-19 were included in the dataset. A freely available public database, intended as a resource for researchers studying the immune response to SARS-CoV-2, is where the repertoires were released. Samples were obtained from the ongoing ImmuneRACE study (first 160 participants) and from about 1,300 subjects provided by 6 global collaborators. Sample metadata almost always included a de-identified subject ID, COVID-19 status, age in years and sex. Where available, HLA class I and class II types were obtained from metadata supplied by the sample provider rather than from assay-based typing.

TCRbeta CDR3 regions were amplified from genomic DNA using the immunoSEQ Assay, a bias-controlled multiplex PCR. Regarding the original processing steps: Nucleated cell counts per sample were estimated from amplification of reference gene primers within the assay. To quantify the absolute abundance of each unique TCRbeta CDR3 rearrangement, sequence reads were collapsed and filtered. For each sample, productive Simpson clonality was calculated as the square root of Simpson's diversity index across productive rearrangements. In its TCRdb copy, this immuneACCESS table keeps in-frame sequences only and misses some clones. Where compared with another copy, unresolved V genes explain less than half of these, and the others have no known cause. The DNA gave D and trimming, while V, J and clone size come from that table. This sample has fewer than 450,000 clones in its table, and about nine tenths of those were observed once. Jointly, the top ten make up approximately 7.4% of the sample.

The CDR3 spans 14 residues, from the cysteine through the phenylalanine. This entry keeps only the CDR3 DNA: 42 bases, framed from base 1. Cut back by 0 bases and 2 bases, the V and J ends lie 7 bases apart. CDR1 GTSNPN and CDR2 SVGIG are derived from the germline V gene (reference sequence). The full study reports these points: Clinical and demographic metadata were provided uncurated, with the amount varying by source and participant.

The sequence was obtained from a woman between 70 and 85 years old with COVID-19, enrolled during active disease. Material: peripheral blood. Recombination joined TRBV30 with TRBJ1-4, with TRBD1 perhaps the D gene, on 6 matching bases. The DNA sequence is as follows: TGTGCCTGGAGTGTAGGGGGTACTAATGAAAAACTGTTTTTT. This codes for CAWSVGGTNEKLFF. The full variable domain, with segments outside the CDR3 supplied by the reference TRBV30 and TRBJ1-4 proteins, appears as SQTIHQWPATLVQPVGSPLSLECTVEGTSNPNLYWYRQAAGRGLQLLFYSVGIGQISSEVPQNLSASRPQDRQFILSSKKLLLSDSGFYLCAWSVGGTNEKLFFGSGTQLSVL.